This T cell receptor beta chain emerged from a study of T-cell reconstitution after alpha-beta-depleted transplantation in children. Points from the study as a whole: At one year after transplant, newly produced T cells mostly accounted for T-cell counts and diversity. Some patients showed high day-60 TCRbeta diversity, which derived from surviving recipient T cells and thymic progenitors. Expanded graft clones numbering several hundred reportedly gave rise to alpha-beta T cells about two months after transplant.

This clonotype has only a few counts. Its target is unknown. CDR3 length: 14 residues. V lost 7 bases, J lost 0 bases, and 5 bases stayed unmatched. From germline, CDR1 is SQVTM and CDR2 ANQGSEA. Unique molecular identifiers were used in preparing the TCRbeta library. TCRdb re-called the PCR reads with MiXCR, one entry per CDR3 protein. The repertoire includes about 500,000 distinct CDR3 sequences, about an eighth of them detected once, and approximately 15% sits in the top ten. This receptor was obtained from a female patient aged 2-10 years who had a stem cell transplant for aplastic anemia, so the T cells may come from the graft donor. The chain has TRBV29-1 and TRBJ1-4; 7 positions agree with TRBD1. This material consisted of PBMCs, mostly from graft donor cells, taken 180 days after TCRalphabeta/CD19-depleted stem cell transplant. For the CDR3, the DNA is TGCAGCGCCGGGACAGCCGCAACTAATGAAAAACTGTTTTTT. It yields the protein CSAGTAATNEKLFF.